Listed here are 10 T cell receptor beta chains from one sample, sequenced in a study of blood T cells in healthy people across ages. Sample-barcoded 5' priming and a J-beta primer mix drove a second PCR of about 6 to 11 cycles. Using its own MiXCR run on the 5' RACE reads, TCRdb lists one record per CDR3 protein. Here the sample spans around 1.1 million distinct CDR3 sequences, 35% to 40% being singletons. The sample consisted of blood. The receptors shown here come from a man younger than 30 in good health.

This clonotype has a handful of counts. The CDR3 here is CASSSGTGFRDEQFF. The CDR3 bases are TGTGCCAGCAGCTCCGGGACAGGGTTTAGGGATGAGCAGTTCTTC. V is TRBV9 and J is TRBJ2-1; 9 nucleotides align to TRBD1. V dropped 4 bases and J dropped 8; count of bases not matched to a gene: 10. Germline CDR1 reads SGDLS; CDR2 reads YYNGEE. The length of the CDR3 is 15 residues.

This clonotype came up a few times. The chain links TRBV10-3 to TRBJ2-1; D uncertain. This CDR3 comprises 14 residues. Trimming removed 6 bases at V and 4 bases at J, with 13 bases between. Germline loops: CDR1 ENHRY, CDR2 SYGVKD. CDR3 DNA sequence: TGTGCCATCAGGCTCAGGTCCCCATACAATGAGCAGTTCTTC. Translation: CAIRLRSPYNEQFF.

This clonotype was found a few times. This chain joins TRBV6-2 or TRBV6-3 and TRBJ1-1, with D possibly matching TRBD1 (6 bases). The CDR3 is 16 residues long. V lost 0 bases to trimming and J lost 2 bases, with 13 bases between them. Germline V gives CDR1 MNHEY, CDR2 SVGEGT. As DNA, the CDR3 is TGTGCCAGCAGTTACTCAATCCAGGGGACCAACACTGAAGCTTTCTTT. Protein sequence: CASSYSIQGTNTEAFF.

The V call is TRBV7-2, the J call TRBJ2-3; D unclear. V lost 5 bases and J lost 1, with 13 bases in between. Germline CDR1 reads SGHTA; CDR2 reads FQGNSA. This CDR3 spans 15 amino acids. The CDR3 DNA reads as TGTGCCAGCAGCCCTCCGGTCGACGGCACAGATACGCAGTATTTT. Its protein is CASSPPVDGTDTQYF.

Only a few counts were recorded for this clonotype. The rearrangement links TRBV5-1 to TRBJ1-2; D is uncertain. CDR3 length: 15 residues. Germline assignment: CDR1 SGHRS and CDR2 YFSETQ. V lost 4 bases and J 5 bases, leaving 18 bases between the germline ends. The CDR3 region is CASSDDMVGGYGYTF. CDR3 bases: TGCGCCAGCAGCGACGACATGGTAGGCGGATATGGCTACACCTTC.

The V call is TRBV27, the J call TRBJ1-6; weak D call: TRBD1 (5 bases). The CDR3 runs to 16 residues. Trimming removed 1 base at V and 1 base at J, with 8 bases between. Germline-derived CDR1 and CDR2 are MNHEY and SMNVEV (reference sequence). This chain's CDR3 is CASSLWGLSYNSPLHF. CDR3 sequence (DNA): TGTGCCAGCAGTTTATGGGGGTTATCCTATAATTCACCCCTCCACTTT.

This clonotype occurred a few times. The chain links TRBV9 to TRBJ1-2; maybe TRBD1 (5 bases). The CDR3 has 12 residues. The V gene lost 7 bases and the J gene lost 2 bases, with 9 bases spanning the gap. CDR1 and CDR2 (germline): SGDLS, YYNGEE. The CDR3 here is CASRTRNYGYTF. The CDR3 DNA sequence: TGTGCCAGCCGGACAAGAAACTATGGCTACACCTTC.

The chain has TRBV12-3 or TRBV12-4 and TRBJ1-2; 7 bases match TRBD1. V was clipped by 3 bases and J by 8 bases; unmatched bases: 6. The CDR3 totals 13 residues. This chain's CDR3 is CASSLKGAKGYTF. The CDR3 DNA sequence: TGTGCCAGCAGTTTGAAGGGGGCGAAAGGCTACACCTTC.

As concerns this clonotype: A much larger clone lies one base from this, so it may be a read error. CDR3 region: CASRQTGGFSPPHF. The CDR3 DNA reads TGTGCCAGCAGACAAACAGGGGGCTTTTCACCCCCCCACTTT. This sequence joins TRBV12-3 or TRBV12-4 and TRBJ1-6, with 9 bases matching TRBD1. The CDR3 totals 14 residues.

The rearrangement uses TRBV11-2 and TRBJ2-1, with TRBD1 identical over 8 bases. Germline-derived CDR1 and CDR2 are SGHAT and FQNNGV. V gave up 2 bases and J gave up 5 bases; unmatched junction bases: 2. The CDR3 consists of 14 residues. CDR3 nucleotide sequence: TGTGCCAGCAGCTTACGACAGGGGCACAATGAGCAGTTCTTC. Its protein product is CASSLRQGHNEQFF.